This TCR beta chain was captured in a study of shared clonotypes between healthy human individuals. Study-wide context: The study enrolled two women and a few men aged 18 to 49.

Germline CDR1 reads SGDLS; CDR2 reads YYNGEE. V trimming: 3 bases; J trimming: 4 bases; junction bases outside the gene matches: 10. CDR3 length: 16 residues. Worth noting for this clone: Its target is unknown.

Donors were Caucasian adults residing in Nashville, Tennessee, USA. Study results and caveats: A limitation of the genetic and exposure-history diversity represented arose from few donors.

Several immunoSEQ 96-well plates shared each subset's DNA, each plate a replicate. Sequenced by immunoSEQ multiplex PCR; TCRdb stores in-frame clones only, minus some. The sample consists of under 600,000 clones, roughly 79% of them appearing once. Material: PBMCs. The chain is built from TRBV9 and TRBJ1-3, with 7 bases lining up with TRBD1. This TCR came from a woman aged 40 to 49 in good health. Some clones in this sample may be carry-over from other donors' samples. This CDR3 reads CASSGSPDRVGNTIYF. The CDR3 nucleotides are TGTGCCAGCAGCGGGAGCCCCGACAGGGTCGGAAACACCATATATTTT. Full variable domain (outside the CDR3, taken from reference TRBV9 and TRBJ1-3): DSGVTQTPKHLITATGQRVTLRCSPRSGDLSVYWYQQSLDQGLQFLIQYYNGEERAKGNILERFSAQQFPDLHSELNLSSLELGDSALYFCASSGSPDRVGNTIYFGEGSWLTVV.